This T cell receptor (beta chain) derives from a study of shared clonotypes between healthy human individuals. Repertoires were generated with immunoSEQ multiplex PCR, while TCRdb's copy carries only in-frame clones and drops some. The sample lists around 600,000 clones, nearly 98% seen once, with more than 0.3% in the top ten. As concerns this clone: Its antigen is as yet unknown.

The germline V gene has CDR1 MNHNS and CDR2 SASEGT. The V gene lost 2 bases and the J gene lost 0 bases, with 16 bases spanning the gap. This CDR3 has 17 residues. General observations from the study: Estimated richness values were generally larger in naive subsets than in memory subsets.

Naive CD8 isolation took CD45RO-negative cells positively selected for CCR7 and excluded terminally differentiated effector memory CD45RA+ cells. The sample was naive CD8+ T cells sorted from blood. The chain employs TRBV6-1 and TRBJ1-1; D is unresolved. This clonotype was sampled from a man aged 25 to 45 in good health. DNA for the CDR3: TGTGCCAGCAGTGAAAGCTTGACGGAAGTAATGAACACTGAAGCTTTCTTT. Amino acid sequence: CASSESLTEVMNTEAFF.